This T cell receptor (beta chain) comes out of a study of blood T cell repertoires in COVID-19. The wider study: Acute-phase and convalescent COVID-19 samples originated in the United States, Italy and Spain. Sample material is recorded as cDNA or gDNA derived from T cells, B-cell-depleted T cells, or PBMCs.

Per the original data handling: Reference gene primer amplification gave estimated nucleated cell counts. Assay used: immunoSEQ multiplex PCR; TCRdb lists only in-frame clones, some missing. The DNA was the basis for D and trimming; V, J and clone size are from that table. The sample carries 150,000 to 200,000 clones, roughly 79% recorded once. The specimen sequenced was peripheral blood. This clonotype was obtained from a woman aged 70-85 years with acute or convalescent COVID-19.

CDR3 sequence: CASSQEVRSQETQYF. CDR3 nucleotides: TGTGCCAGCAGCCAAGAAGTAAGGAGTCAAGAGACCCAGTACTTC. V gene TRBV3-1 (or the pseudogene TRBV3-2) combines with J gene TRBJ2-5; D remains ambiguous. V was cut by 0 bases and J by 2 bases, with 10 bases left in between. The CDR3 sequence is 15 residues long. Germline values: CDR1 LGHDT, CDR2 YNNKEL (reference sequence).